This TCR beta chain originates from a study of vaccination and CD4 T cells after COVID-19. About the research overall: Between diagnosis and the drawing of post-COVID samples lay a median roughly 94 days (range 35 to 161). Overlapping spike peptides served as the stimulus for the cells. These peptides came from SARS-CoV-2 and from the common cold coronaviruses HCoV-NL63, HCoV-OC43 and HCoV-229E.

Study-level results: Only after vaccination were a median about 87% of convalescents' reactive clones seen.

Worth noting for this clonotype: The antigen remains unidentified.

The CDR3 spans 15 residues. After removal of 6 bases from V and 8 bases from J, the junction contained 16 bases not matched to a gene. CDR1 MNHNS and CDR2 SASEGT come from the germline V gene. The treatment here: approximately 11-day PBMC culture with coronavirus spike peptide pools or control peptides (ViraFEST assay). Per well, about 2.2 million PBMCs were cultured in the presence of around 9.1 IU/ml IL-2 and 10 ug/ml peptide pools. An Oncomine TCR Beta short-read assay was used to sequence the DNA from cultured CD4+ T cells. TCRdb re-called the PCR reads with MiXCR, one entry per CDR3 protein. The table records around 9,600 distinct CDR3 sequences, 45% to 55% of them present only once.

The TCR sequence derives from a human donor who had recovered from COVID-19. Material: CD4+ T cells from blood, cultured in vitro. The genes are TRBV6-1 and TRBJ2-7; 7 bases fit TRBD1. DNA for the CDR3: TGTGCCAGCAGGCCTCCGGGACAGAGCAGTTCGCAGCAGTACTTC. Translation: CASRPPGQSSSQQYF.